This passage covers 20 T cell receptor beta chains from one sample sequenced in a study of T-cell memory formation after mild COVID-19. TCRdb recomputed calls from the 5' RACE reads with MiXCR, one row per CDR3 protein. Of roughly 370,000 distinct CDR3 sequences detected, approximately 15% appear once; the ten largest clones hold 20% to 25%. The sequencing sample was made of PBMCs or a T cell subset sorted from them (not recorded which). Every receptor here comes from a man younger than 30 who had mild COVID-19 (a few samples of this study predate the infection). Cell type and time point are not known.

The V gene is TRBV11-2, the J gene TRBJ2-5; D may be TRBD1 (5 bases). The CDR3 totals 15 residues. CDR1 and CDR2 from the germline V gene are SGHAT and FQNNGV. Trimming shortened V by 11 bases and J by 1 base, and 20 bases separated the two germline ends. The CDR3 loop is CAAKKTGNSQETQYF. Written as DNA, the CDR3 is TGTGCCGCCAAGAAAACAGGAAACTCCCAAGAGACCCAGTACTTC.

This clonotype was counted between two and nine times. The CDR3 DNA reads as TGTGCCAGCAGCTCCGGGACCTACGAGCAGTACGTC. Its translation: CASSSGTYEQYV. The chain employs TRBV7-9 and TRBJ2-7; D might be TRBD2 (5 bases). The CDR3 totals 12 residues. V was shortened by 4 bases and J by 2 bases, with 6 bases between the two germline ends. The V gene's germline CDR1 is SEHNR and CDR2 FQNEAQ (reference sequence).

This clonotype has just a few counts. The CDR3 sequence: CSVEEQGNTEAFF. CDR3 in DNA: TGCAGCGTTGAAGAACAGGGAAACACTGAAGCTTTCTTT. The V call is TRBV29-1, the J call TRBJ1-1; the D gene is possibly TRBD1 (6 bases). Germline CDR1 and CDR2: SQVTM and ANQGSEA. V gave up 0 bases and J gave up 2 bases, with 7 bases separating them. The length of the CDR3 is 13 residues. The variable domain in full, with the rest retrieved from reference TRBV29-1 and TRBJ1-1, is SAVISQKPSRDICQRGTSLTIQCQVDSQVTMMFWYRQQPGQSLTLIATANQGSEATYESGFVIDKFPISRPNLTFSTLTVSNMSPEDSSIYLCSVEEQGNTEAFFGQGTRLTVV.

In its sample, this clonotype was seen once. The chain is built from TRBV28 and TRBJ1-1, with a possible D match to TRBD1 (6 bases). CDR1 is MDHEN and CDR2 is SYDVKM in the germline V gene. V was shortened by 8 bases and J by 2 bases, with 18 bases between the two germline ends. The CDR3 totals 15 residues. This CDR3 is CASGQHGGQNTEAFF. The DNA of the CDR3 is TGTGCCAGCGGTCAGCACGGGGGACAAAACACTGAAGCTTTCTTT.

This clonotype was recorded a few times. J is TRBJ2-1 and V is TRBV10-3; TRBD1 matches at 8 bases. Germline V gene sequence: CDR1 ENHRY, CDR2 SYGVKD. J was trimmed by 6 bases and V by 0 bases; bases with no gene match: 10. This CDR3 spans 17 amino acids. The CDR3 DNA sequence: TGTGCCATCAGTGAGTCGGTGACAGGGGACACTTTCAATGAGCAGTTCTTC. Translated, it gives CAISESVTGDTFNEQFF.

V usage is TRBV7-6 and J usage is TRBJ1-1, with a tentative D call TRBD1 (5 bases). The V gene lost 2 bases and the J gene lost 1 base, with 11 bases spanning the gap. Per the germline V gene, CDR1 is SGHVS and CDR2 is FNYEAQ. The CDR3 sequence is 15 residues long. The CDR3 sequence: CASSLRSGWNTEAFF. CDR3 in DNA: TGTGCCAGCAGCTTAAGGTCAGGGTGGAACACTGAAGCTTTCTTT.

This clonotype was seen a handful of times. The chain uses TRBV7-2 and TRBJ2-3; maybe TRBD2 (6 bases). The ends were cut back, 2 bases at V and 2 bases at J, with 17 bases in the middle. There are 17 residues in the CDR3. Germline CDR1 SGHTA, CDR2 FQGNSA. CDR3 region: CASSLQGGPGNTDTQYF. The DNA for the CDR3 is TGTGCCAGCAGCTTACAAGGAGGGCCGGGAAACACAGATACGCAGTATTTT.

This clonotype appeared once. V usage is TRBV20-1 and J usage is TRBJ1-5; D gene ambiguous. Germline values: CDR1 DFQATT, CDR2 SNEGSKA (reference sequence). V lost 3 bases, J lost 6 bases, and 12 bases lay in between. The CDR3 has 13 amino acids. CDR3 region: CSASRGISQPQHF. The CDR3 DNA follows: TGCAGTGCTAGCCGGGGTATCAGTCAGCCCCAGCATTTT.

The V call is TRBV7-2, the J call TRBJ2-3; D ambiguous. The CDR3 sequence is 15 residues long. Looked up from germline, CDR1 is SGHTA and CDR2 is FQGNSA. V was trimmed by 5 bases and J by 0 bases, leaving 12 bases between them. CDR3 region: CASSTQTTSTDTQYF. In DNA, the CDR3 is TGTGCCAGCAGCACCCAGACAACTAGCACAGATACGCAGTATTTT.

The chain couples TRBV12-3 or TRBV12-4 to TRBJ2-2, with 10 bases lining up with TRBD2. The junction had 6 bases not matched to a gene; V was cut back by 2 bases and J by 9 bases. CDR3 size: 15 residues. The CDR3 reads CASSLSGGAIRELFF. In nucleotides, the CDR3 is TGTGCCAGCAGTTTAAGCGGGGGGGCAATCAGGGAGCTGTTTTTT.

This clonotype was seen a few times. The CDR3 DNA follows: TGTGCCAGCAGCTTGATGATCTCTGGAAACACCATATATTTT. Translated, it gives CASSLMISGNTIYF. The V call is TRBV5-5, the J call TRBJ1-3; D remains unclear. The V gene's germline CDR1 is SGHKS and CDR2 YYEKEE (reference sequence). The germline V and J ends were trimmed by 1 base and 0 bases, with 5 bases remaining between them. This CDR3 is built from 14 residues.

The chain is built from TRBV7-8 and TRBJ1-2; D not certain. The CDR3 has 14 residues. The V end was cut by 2 bases, the J end by 0 bases, with 7 bases between. Germline assignment: CDR1 SGHVS and CDR2 FQNEAQ. The CDR3 region has the DNA TGTGCCAGCAGCTTATGGGGATCTAACTATGGCTACACCTTC. Its protein is CASSLWGSNYGYTF.

The chain carries TRBV10-3 and TRBJ2-7; D not certain. The V gene's germline CDR1 is ENHRY and CDR2 SYGVKD. The CDR3 spans 12 residues. V was trimmed by 2 bases and J by 6 bases, leaving 8 bases between them. CDR3 sequence: CAISETLSEQYV. CDR3 in DNA: TGTGCCATCAGTGAGACCCTTAGCGAGCAGTACGTC.

The chain joins TRBV20-1 to TRBJ1-6; D remains unclear. CDR1 and CDR2 from the germline V gene are DFQATT and SNEGSKA (reference sequence). This CDR3 has 13 amino acids. V was shortened by 5 bases and J by 11 bases, with 16 bases between the two germline ends. CDR3 protein: CSAAIEGGTPLHF. The CDR3 DNA reads as TGCAGTGCTGCTATTGAGGGAGGGACACCCCTCCACTTT.

This chain joins TRBV7-8 and TRBJ2-1; D gene ambiguous. Looked up from germline, CDR1 is SGHVS and CDR2 is FQNEAQ. Trimming removed 8 bases from V and 5 bases from J, with 13 bases in between. This CDR3 comprises 13 residues. DNA for the CDR3: TGTGCCAGCCAAATAGTATTCGACAATGAGCAGTTCTTC. As protein: CASQIVFDNEQFF.

This clonotype turned up a few times. The DNA for the CDR3 is TGCGCCAGCAGCCAAGGGCCCGGAGACATTCAGTACTTC. Amino acid sequence: CASSQGPGDIQYF. The chain combines TRBV4-1 with TRBJ2-4; no clear D gene. Germline V lookup: CDR1 MGHRA, CDR2 YSYEKL. V lost 1 base and J 8 bases, leaving 9 bases between the germline ends. CDR3 length equals 13 residues.

This chain uses TRBV6-1 with TRBJ1-4; D possibly corresponds to TRBD1 (6 bases). Germline lookup yields CDR1 MNHNS and CDR2 SASEGT. This CDR3 spans 14 amino acids. Trimming took off 8 bases at V and 7 bases at J, with 17 bases between the two ends. CDR3 region: CASRGWDIGEKLFF. CDR3 in DNA: TGTGCCAGCCGCGGTTGGGACATCGGTGAAAAACTGTTTTTT.

This clonotype has a handful of counts. The chain has TRBV10-3 and TRBJ2-7, with D tentatively TRBD1 (6 bases). The ends were cut back, 6 bases at V and 0 bases at J, with 9 bases in the middle. This CDR3 region has 13 residues. Per germline, CDR1 ENHRY and CDR2 SYGVKD. DNA of the CDR3: TGTGCCATCAGCGGGGACATCTCCTACGAGCAGTACGTC. Translating it yields CAISGDISYEQYV.

A few counts support this clonotype. DNA of the CDR3: TGTGCCAGCACCCGGGGCCTCGAGACGCAGTATTTT. Its translation is CASTRGLETQYF. The J gene is TRBJ2-3, the V gene TRBV12-3 or TRBV12-4; either TRBD1 or TRBD2 may fit D (5 bases each). The ends were cut back, 7 bases at V and 9 bases at J, with 14 bases in the middle. The CDR3 totals 12 residues.

The chain couples TRBV4-3 to TRBJ1-6, with D hard to call. The length of the CDR3 is 15 residues. From germline, CDR1 is LGHNA and CDR2 YSLEER. V lost 1 base and J 12 bases, leaving 16 bases between the germline ends. CDR3 sequence: CASSQGPSRREPLHF. The CDR3 DNA reads as TGCGCCAGCAGCCAAGGGCCGTCCCGAAGAGAACCCCTCCACTTT.